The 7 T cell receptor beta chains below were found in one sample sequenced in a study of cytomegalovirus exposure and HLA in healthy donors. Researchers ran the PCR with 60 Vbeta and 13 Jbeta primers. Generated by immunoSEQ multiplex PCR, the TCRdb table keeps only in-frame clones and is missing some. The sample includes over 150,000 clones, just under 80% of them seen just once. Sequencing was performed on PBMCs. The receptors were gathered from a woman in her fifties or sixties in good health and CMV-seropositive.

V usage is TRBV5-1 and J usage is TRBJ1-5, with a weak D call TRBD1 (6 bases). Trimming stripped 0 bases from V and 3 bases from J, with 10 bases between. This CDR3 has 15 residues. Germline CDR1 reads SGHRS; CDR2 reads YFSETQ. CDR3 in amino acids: CASSLAGQNNQPQHF. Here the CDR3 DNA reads TGCGCCAGCAGCTTGGCCGGACAGAACAATCAGCCCCAGCATTTT.

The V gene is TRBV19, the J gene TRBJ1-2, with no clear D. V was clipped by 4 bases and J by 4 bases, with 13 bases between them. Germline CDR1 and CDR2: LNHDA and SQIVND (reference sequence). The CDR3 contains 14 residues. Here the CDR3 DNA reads TGTGCCAGTAGTACAGACTTGGTCGGCTATGGCTACACCTTC. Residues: CASSTDLVGYGYTF.

In DNA, the CDR3 is TGCGCCAGCAGCTGGGGACAGGGGTCGACCTACGAGCAGTACTTC. It encodes CASSWGQGSTYEQYF. The chain joins TRBV5-1 to TRBJ2-7, with TRBD1 matching over 10 bases. The CDR3 has 15 residues. Germline loops: CDR1 SGHRS, CDR2 YFSETQ. J was trimmed by 2 bases and V by 3 bases; bases with no gene match: 5.

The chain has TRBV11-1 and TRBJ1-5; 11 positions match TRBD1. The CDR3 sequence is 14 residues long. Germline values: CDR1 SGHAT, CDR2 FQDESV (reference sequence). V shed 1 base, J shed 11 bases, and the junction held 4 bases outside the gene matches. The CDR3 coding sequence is TGTGCCAGCAGCTTAGGAGGACAGGGGGCCGCCCAGCATTTT. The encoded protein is CASSLGGQGAAQHF. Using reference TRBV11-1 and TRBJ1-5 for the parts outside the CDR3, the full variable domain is EAEVAQSPRYKITEKSQAVAFWCDPISGHATLYWYRQILGQGPELLVQFQDESVVDDSQLPKDRFSAERLKGVDSTLKIQPAELGDSAMYLCASSLGGQGAAQHFGDGTRLSIL.

CDR3 nucleotides: TGTGCCAGCAGCGTCCCGGGACAGGGCCCTGGAAACACCATATATTTT. Translation gives CASSVPGQGPGNTIYF. V gene TRBV11-2 combines with J gene TRBJ1-3; 9 positions agree with TRBD1. The length of the CDR3 is 16 residues. Germline V gives CDR1 SGHAT, CDR2 FQNNGV. After removal of 5 bases from V and 2 bases from J, the junction contained 7 bases not matched to a gene.

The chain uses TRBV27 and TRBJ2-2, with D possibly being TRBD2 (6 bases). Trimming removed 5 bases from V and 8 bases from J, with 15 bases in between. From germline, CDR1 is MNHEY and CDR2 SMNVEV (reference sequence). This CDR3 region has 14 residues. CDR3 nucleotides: TGTGCCAGCAGTGGGACTGCCTCCGGGGGGGAGCTGTTTTTT. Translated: CASSGTASGGELFF.

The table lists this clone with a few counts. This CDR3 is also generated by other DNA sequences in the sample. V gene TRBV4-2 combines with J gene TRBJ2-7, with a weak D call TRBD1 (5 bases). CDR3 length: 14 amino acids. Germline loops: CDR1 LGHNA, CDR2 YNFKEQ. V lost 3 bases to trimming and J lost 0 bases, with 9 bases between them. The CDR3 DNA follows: TGTGCCAGCAGCCAGGGTGACAGCTCCTACGAGCAGTACTTC. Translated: CASSQGDSSYEQYF.